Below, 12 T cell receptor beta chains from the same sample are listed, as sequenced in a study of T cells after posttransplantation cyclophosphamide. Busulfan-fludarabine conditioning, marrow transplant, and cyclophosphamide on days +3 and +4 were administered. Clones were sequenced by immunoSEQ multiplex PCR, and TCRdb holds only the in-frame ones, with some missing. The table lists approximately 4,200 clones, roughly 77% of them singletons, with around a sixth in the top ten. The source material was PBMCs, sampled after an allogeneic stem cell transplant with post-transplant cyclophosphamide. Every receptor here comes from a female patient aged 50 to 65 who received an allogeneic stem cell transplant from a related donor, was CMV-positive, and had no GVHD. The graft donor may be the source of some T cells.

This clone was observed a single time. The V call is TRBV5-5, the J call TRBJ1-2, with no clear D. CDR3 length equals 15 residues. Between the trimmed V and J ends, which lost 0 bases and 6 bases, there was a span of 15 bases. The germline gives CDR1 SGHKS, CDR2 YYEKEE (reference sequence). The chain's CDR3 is CASSLVTVSQNGYTF. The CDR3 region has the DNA TGTGCCAGCAGCTTGGTCACAGTCAGCCAAAATGGCTACACCTTC.

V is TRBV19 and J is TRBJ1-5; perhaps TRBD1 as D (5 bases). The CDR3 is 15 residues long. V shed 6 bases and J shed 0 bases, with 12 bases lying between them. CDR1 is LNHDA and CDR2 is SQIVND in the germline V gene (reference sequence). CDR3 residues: CASRPTTASNQPQHF. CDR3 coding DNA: TGTGCCAGTAGACCAACGACAGCTAGCAATCAGCCCCAGCATTTT.

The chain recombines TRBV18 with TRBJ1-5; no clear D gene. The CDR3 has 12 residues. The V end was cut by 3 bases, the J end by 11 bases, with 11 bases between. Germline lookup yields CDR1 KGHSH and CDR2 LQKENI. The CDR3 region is CASSPTDKAQHF. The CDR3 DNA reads TGTGCCAGCTCACCGACCGACAAAGCCCAGCATTTT.

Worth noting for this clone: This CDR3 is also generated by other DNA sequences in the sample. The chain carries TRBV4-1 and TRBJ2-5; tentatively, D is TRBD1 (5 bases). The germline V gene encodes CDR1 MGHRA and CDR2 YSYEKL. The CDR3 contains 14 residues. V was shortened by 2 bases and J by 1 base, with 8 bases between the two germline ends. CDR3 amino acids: CASSQRQGQETQYF. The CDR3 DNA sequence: TGCGCCAGCAGCCAACGTCAGGGCCAAGAGACCCAGTACTTC.

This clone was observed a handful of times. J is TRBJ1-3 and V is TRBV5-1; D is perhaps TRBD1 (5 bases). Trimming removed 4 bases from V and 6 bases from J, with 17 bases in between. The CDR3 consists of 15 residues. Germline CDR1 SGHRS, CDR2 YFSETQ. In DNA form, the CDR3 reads TGCGCCAGCAGCCTCTCGCCGACAGTGGAAAACACCATATATTTT. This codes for CASSLSPTVENTIYF.

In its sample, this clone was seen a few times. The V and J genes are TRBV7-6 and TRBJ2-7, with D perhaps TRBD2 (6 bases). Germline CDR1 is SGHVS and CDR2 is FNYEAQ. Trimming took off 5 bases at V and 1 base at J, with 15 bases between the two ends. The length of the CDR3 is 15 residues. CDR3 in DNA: TGTGCCAGCAGCCCCCGTGCGGGGTCGTCCTACGAGCAGTACTTC. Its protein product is CASSPRAGSSYEQYF.

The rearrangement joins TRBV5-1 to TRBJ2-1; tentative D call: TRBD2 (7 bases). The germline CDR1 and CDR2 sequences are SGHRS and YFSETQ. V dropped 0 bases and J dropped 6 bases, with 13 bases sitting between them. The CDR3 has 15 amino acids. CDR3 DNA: TGCGCCAGCAGCTTGGGGCAGGGGAGGGTCAATGAGCAGTTCTTC. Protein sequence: CASSLGQGRVNEQFF.

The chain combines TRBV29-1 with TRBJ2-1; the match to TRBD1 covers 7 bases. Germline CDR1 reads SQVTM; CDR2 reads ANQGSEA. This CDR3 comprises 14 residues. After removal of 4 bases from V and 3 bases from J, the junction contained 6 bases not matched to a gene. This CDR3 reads CSVAGTAVYNEQFF. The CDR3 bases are TGCAGCGTTGCCGGGACAGCCGTCTACAATGAGCAGTTCTTC.

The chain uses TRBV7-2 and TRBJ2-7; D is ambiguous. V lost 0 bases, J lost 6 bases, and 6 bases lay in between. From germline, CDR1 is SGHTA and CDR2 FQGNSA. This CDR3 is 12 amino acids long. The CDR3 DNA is TGTGCCAGCAGCTTAGCGCTCGGCGAGCAGTACTTC. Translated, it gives CASSLALGEQYF.

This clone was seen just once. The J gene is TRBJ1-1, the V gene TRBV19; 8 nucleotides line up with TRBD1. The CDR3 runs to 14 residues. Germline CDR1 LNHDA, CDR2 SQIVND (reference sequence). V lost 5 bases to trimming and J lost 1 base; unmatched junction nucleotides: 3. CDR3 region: CASSDRGRNTEAFF. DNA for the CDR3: TGTGCCAGTAGTGACAGGGGTCGGAACACTGAAGCTTTCTTT.

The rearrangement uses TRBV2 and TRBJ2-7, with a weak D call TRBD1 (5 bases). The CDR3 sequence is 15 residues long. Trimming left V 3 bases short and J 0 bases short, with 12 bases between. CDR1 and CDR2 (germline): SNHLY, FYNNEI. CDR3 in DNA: TGTGCCAGCAGTGATCACAGGCCGAGCTCCTACGAGCAGTACTTC. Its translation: CASSDHRPSSYEQYF.

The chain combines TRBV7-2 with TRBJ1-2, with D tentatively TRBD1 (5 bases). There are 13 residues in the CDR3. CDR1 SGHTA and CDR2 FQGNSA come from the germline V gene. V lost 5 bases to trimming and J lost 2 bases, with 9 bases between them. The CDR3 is CASSRPGNYGYTF. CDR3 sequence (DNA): TGTGCCAGCAGCAGACCAGGGAACTATGGCTACACCTTC.